The 22 T cell receptor beta chains listed next were all sequenced from one sample in a study of cytomegalovirus exposure and HLA in healthy donors. Vbeta (60) and Jbeta (13) primers were used in the PCR. The assay was immunoSEQ multiplex PCR, and TCRdb's table has in-frame clones only and misses some. The repertoire holds some 170,000 clones, with approximately 78% as singletons. The sequenced material came from PBMCs. The receptors shown here come from a woman in her 30s in good health and CMV-seropositive.

CDR3 sequence: CASSLVTGAYGYTF. CDR3 DNA: TGTGCCAGCAGCTTAGTCACAGGCGCCTATGGCTACACCTTC. The chain links TRBV7-9 to TRBJ1-2, with TRBD1 as a possible D gene (5 bases). The CDR3 runs to 14 residues. Germline V CDR1 and CDR2: SEHNR, FQNEAQ (reference sequence). With 1 base removed from V and 4 bases from J, the gap between germline ends came to 10 bases.

This rearrangement joins TRBV11-1 to TRBJ2-7; D may be TRBD2 (6 bases). This CDR3 spans 13 amino acids. The V gene lost 5 bases and the J gene lost 7 bases, with 15 bases spanning the gap. The germline V gene encodes CDR1 SGHAT and CDR2 FQDESV (reference sequence). The CDR3 sequence: CASSRLYAGEQYF. CDR3 nucleotide sequence: TGTGCCAGCAGCCGGTTATACGCGGGGGAGCAGTACTTC.

This clone appeared once. The V gene is TRBV9, the J gene TRBJ2-3; TRBD2 matches at 10 bases. After removal of 2 bases from V and 2 bases from J, the junction contained 2 bases not matched to a gene. This CDR3 region has 15 residues. Germline loops: CDR1 SGDLS, CDR2 YYNGEE. The CDR3 is CASSVSGGYTDTQYF. Written as DNA, the CDR3 is TGTGCCAGCAGCGTTAGCGGGGGGTACACAGATACGCAGTATTTT.

This sequence joins TRBV19 and TRBJ2-5; D might be TRBD2 (5 bases). This CDR3 contains 17 residues. Germline V gene sequence: CDR1 LNHDA, CDR2 SQIVND (reference sequence). The ends were cut back, 7 bases at V and 2 bases at J, with 23 bases in the middle. The CDR3 loop reads CASNLGREGRDQETQYF. DNA for the CDR3: TGTGCCAGTAATTTGGGTCGTGAGGGCAGAGATCAAGAGACCCAGTACTTC.

This clone was counted only a few times. One junction end does not reproduce the germline sequence, and a read error may be involved. Other DNA sequences in this specimen translate into the identical CDR3. The chain joins TRBV7-8 to TRBJ2-7; D not resolved. Germline V gene lookup returns CDR1 SGHVS and CDR2 FQNEAQ. There are 13 residues in the CDR3. CDR3 protein: CASNLRQAYEQYF. The DNA of the CDR3 is TGTGCCAGCAACTTAAGGCAGGCATACGAGCAGTACTTC.

The CDR3 nucleotides read TGTGCCAGCGTCCGGGACTTATGGAACACCGGGGAGCTGTTTTTT. Its translation: CASVRDLWNTGELFF. The chain is built from TRBV6-1 and TRBJ2-2; maybe TRBD2 (6 bases). From germline, CDR1 is MNHNS and CDR2 SASEGT. This CDR3 has 15 amino acids. Trimming pared 8 bases from V and 1 base from J, leaving 14 bases between.

The chain employs TRBV5-1 and TRBJ2-3; 8 bases are a match to TRBD2. The CDR3 spans 15 residues. Germline CDR1 and CDR2: SGHRS and YFSETQ. J gave up 4 bases and V 1 base, and 5 bases lay outside the gene matches. This CDR3 is CASSLRGGFSDTQYF. For the CDR3, the DNA is TGCGCCAGCAGCTTGCGGGGGGGCTTCTCAGATACGCAGTATTTT. Supplemented by reference TRBV5-1 and TRBJ2-3, the full variable domain reads KAGVTQTPRYLIKTRGQQVTLSCSPISGHRSVSWYQQTPGQGLQFLFEYFSETQRNKGNFPGRFSGRQFSNSRSEMNVSTLELGDSALYLCASSLRGGFSDTQYFGPGTRLTVL.

The chain joins TRBV4-2 to TRBJ1-2; D gene ambiguous. Germline assignment: CDR1 LGHNA and CDR2 YNFKEQ. V was clipped by 2 bases and J by 5 bases, with 12 bases between them. There are 14 residues in the CDR3. The CDR3 coding sequence is TGTGCCAGCAGCCAACCGGGGTTTTTTTATGGCTACACCTTC. The encoded protein is CASSQPGFFYGYTF.

This chain joins TRBV30 and TRBJ1-4; D gene unclear. Deletions cut 0 bases from V and 6 bases from J, with 14 bases between. The CDR3 consists of 15 residues. The germline gives CDR1 GTSNPN, CDR2 SVGIG (reference sequence). The CDR3 sequence is CAWSVGLPVDEKLFF. The CDR3, as DNA: TGTGCCTGGAGTGTCGGTCTCCCTGTTGATGAAAAACTGTTTTTT.

A single count supports this clone. This chain connects TRBV18 to TRBJ2-7, with TRBD2 matching over 10 bases. From germline, CDR1 is KGHSH and CDR2 LQKENI. Trimming at V came to 4 bases and at J to 7 bases, leaving 4 bases not matched to a gene. This CDR3 has 13 amino acids. CDR3 protein: CASSLGLAEEQYF. Here the CDR3 DNA reads TGTGCCAGCTCACTCGGACTAGCGGAAGAGCAGTACTTC. The full variable domain, its missing parts supplied by reference TRBV18 and TRBJ2-7, is NAGVMQNPRHLVRRRGQEARLRCSPMKGHSHVYWYRQLPEEGLKFMVYLQKENIIDESGMPKERFSAEFPKEGPSILRIQQVVRGDSAAYFCASSLGLAEEQYFGPGTRLTVT.

The rearrangement links TRBV18 to TRBJ2-3; 9 nucleotides agree with TRBD1. Germline CDR1 and CDR2: KGHSH and LQKENI. The CDR3 is 13 amino acids. Germline trimming cut 7 bases from V and 3 bases from J; bases unmatched to any gene: 2. This CDR3 reads CASLGQGTDTQYF. The CDR3 DNA reads TGTGCCAGCTTGGGACAGGGAACAGATACGCAGTATTTT.

This chain uses TRBV2 with TRBJ2-3; perhaps TRBD1 as D (6 bases). This CDR3 is built from 15 residues. Trimming took 8 bases from V and 2 from J, leaving 17 bases between them. Germline V gene lookup returns CDR1 SNHLY and CDR2 FYNNEI. CDR3 region: CASGRQATDTDTQYF. CDR3 bases: TGTGCCAGCGGGAGACAGGCAACTGACACAGATACGCAGTATTTT.

The chain carries TRBV21-1 and TRBJ1-5; TRBD1 was called by the table and not checked on the DNA. TRBV21-1 is classified as a pseudogene. The CDR3 is made up of 17 amino acids. The CDR3 region is CASSNSPRTARNQPQHF. The CDR3 nucleotides read TGTGCCAGCAGCAATTCCCCCCGGACAGCTCGCAATCAGCCCCAGCATTTT.

CDR3 residues: CASSSNSLTLPLGTQYF. In DNA, the CDR3 is TGTGCCAGCAGCTCCAATTCCTTGACTCTGCCTTTAGGGACCCAGTACTTC. The chain joins TRBV5-6 to TRBJ2-5; D remains unclear. This CDR3 contains 17 residues. Germline CDR1 and CDR2: SGHDT and YYEEEE. V lost 3 bases to trimming and J lost 7 bases, with 25 bases between them. The variable domain in full, with the rest retrieved from reference TRBV5-6 and TRBJ2-5, is DAGVTQSPTHLIKTRGQQVTLRCSPKSGHDTVSWYQQALGQGPQFIFQYYEEEERQRGNFPDRFSGHQFPNYSSELNVNALLLGDSALYLCASSSNSLTLPLGTQYFGPGTRLLVL.

The chain employs TRBV30 and TRBJ2-7; D possibly corresponds to TRBD1 (6 bases). The V and J ends lost 2 bases and 9 bases respectively, with 17 bases between them. There are 13 residues in the CDR3. Germline V gene lookup returns CDR1 GTSNPN and CDR2 SVGIG (reference sequence). The CDR3 loop reads CAWSRPGHSPQYF. The CDR3 region has the DNA TGTGCCTGGAGTAGGCCGGGACATTCGCCGCAGTACTTC.

The chain links TRBV29-1 to TRBJ2-1; TRBD2 matches at 8 bases. With V trimmed by 8 bases and J by 1 base, 13 bases remained unmatched. Looked up from germline, CDR1 is SQVTM and CDR2 is ANQGSEA. The CDR3 runs to 16 residues. CDR3 nucleotide sequence: TGCAGCTTCGTGGGAGCGGGGGATTTTTCCTACAATGAGCAGTTCTTC. This gives the protein CSFVGAGDFSYNEQFF.

CDR3 sequence (DNA): TGTGCCAGCAGCCCGACAGGGAACACCGGGGAGCTGTTTTTT. Translated: CASSPTGNTGELFF. The chain recombines TRBV7-6 with TRBJ2-2; TRBD1 might be the D (6 bases). This CDR3 comprises 14 residues. Trimming cost V 5 bases and J 1 base, with 8 bases left between them. Germline values: CDR1 SGHVS, CDR2 FNYEAQ.

The V call is TRBV9, the J call TRBJ2-2; D is undetermined. Germline V gene sequence: CDR1 SGDLS, CDR2 YYNGEE. The CDR3 is made up of 13 amino acids. V lost 4 bases to trimming and J lost 7 bases, with 11 bases between them. The CDR3: CASSPRVSGELFF. In nucleotides, the CDR3 is TGTGCCAGCAGCCCCCGGGTTAGCGGGGAGCTGTTTTTT.

The CDR3 region has the DNA TGTGCCAGCAGCGTAGACGGGGCGGGGGACACTGAAGCTTTCTTT. This translates into CASSVDGAGDTEAFF. The chain employs TRBV9 and TRBJ1-1, with a weak D call TRBD1 (5 bases). The germline gives CDR1 SGDLS, CDR2 YYNGEE. The CDR3 totals 15 residues. V gave up 0 bases and J gave up 3 bases, with 12 bases separating them.

The V gene is TRBV18, the J gene TRBJ1-2, with TRBD1 matching 9 bases. This CDR3 is 13 amino acids long. Germline V gives CDR1 KGHSH, CDR2 LQKENI. J was trimmed by 7 bases and V by 4 bases; bases with no gene match: 4. CDR3 bases: TGTGCCAGCTCACGACAGGGGGTCTCTGGCTACACCTTC. It translates to CASSRQGVSGYTF. The full variable domain, completed using reference TRBV18 and TRBJ1-2, is NAGVMQNPRHLVRRRGQEARLRCSPMKGHSHVYWYRQLPEEGLKFMVYLQKENIIDESGMPKERFSAEFPKEGPSILRIQQVVRGDSAAYFCASSRQGVSGYTFGSGTRLTVV.

This sequence joins TRBV4-1 and TRBJ2-3; the match to TRBD2 covers 8 bases. Trimming took 4 bases from V and 6 from J; bases not matched to a gene: 12. CDR3 length: 16 residues. CDR1 and CDR2 (germline): MGHRA, YSYEKL. CDR3 protein: CASSPHEAGEVDTQYF. The DNA of the CDR3 is TGCGCCAGCAGCCCCCATGAAGCGGGGGAAGTGGATACGCAGTATTTT.

The chain links TRBV7-6 to TRBJ2-1; 12 nucleotides line up with TRBD2. Germline V CDR1 and CDR2: SGHVS, FNYEAQ. The CDR3 spans 15 residues. The junction had 9 bases not matched to a gene; V was cut back by 6 bases and J by 9 bases. As DNA, the CDR3 is TGTGCCAGCAGTACAACCGGGACTAGCGGGCTTGAGCAGTTCTTC. Amino acid sequence: CASSTTGTSGLEQFF.